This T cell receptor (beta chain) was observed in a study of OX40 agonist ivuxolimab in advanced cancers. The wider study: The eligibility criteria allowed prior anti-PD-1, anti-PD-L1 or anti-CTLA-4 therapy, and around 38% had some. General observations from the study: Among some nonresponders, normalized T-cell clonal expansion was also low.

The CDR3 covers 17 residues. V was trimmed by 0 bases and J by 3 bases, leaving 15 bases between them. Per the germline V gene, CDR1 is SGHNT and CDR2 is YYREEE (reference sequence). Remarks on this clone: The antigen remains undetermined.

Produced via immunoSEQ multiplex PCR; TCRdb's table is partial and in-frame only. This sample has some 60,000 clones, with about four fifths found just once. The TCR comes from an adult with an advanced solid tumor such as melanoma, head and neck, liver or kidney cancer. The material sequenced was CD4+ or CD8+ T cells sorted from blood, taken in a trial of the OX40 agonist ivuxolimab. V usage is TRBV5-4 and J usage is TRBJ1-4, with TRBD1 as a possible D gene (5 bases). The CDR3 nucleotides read TGTGCCAGCAGCTTGGCCAAGACAGCGGGCGCTAATGAAAAACTGTTTTTT. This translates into CASSLAKTAGANEKLFF. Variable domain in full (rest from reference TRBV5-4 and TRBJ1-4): ETGVTQSPTHLIKTRGQQVTLRCSSQSGHNTVSWYQQALGQGPQFIFQYYREEENGRGNFPPRFSGLQFPNYSSELNVNALELDDSALYLCASSLAKTAGANEKLFFGSGTQLSVL.